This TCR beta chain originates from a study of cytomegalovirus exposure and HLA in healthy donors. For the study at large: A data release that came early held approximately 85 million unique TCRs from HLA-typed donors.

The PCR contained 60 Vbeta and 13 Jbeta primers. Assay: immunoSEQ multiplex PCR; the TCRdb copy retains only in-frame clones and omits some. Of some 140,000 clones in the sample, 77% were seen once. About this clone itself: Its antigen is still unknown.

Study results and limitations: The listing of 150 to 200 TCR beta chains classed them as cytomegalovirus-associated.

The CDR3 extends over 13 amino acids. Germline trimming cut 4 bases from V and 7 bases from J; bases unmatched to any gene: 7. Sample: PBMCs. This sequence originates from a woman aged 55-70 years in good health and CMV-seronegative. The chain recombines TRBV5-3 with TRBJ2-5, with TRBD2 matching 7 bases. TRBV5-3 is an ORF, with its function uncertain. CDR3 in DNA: TGTGCCAGAAGCCCTCGACTAGCTGGGACCCAGTACTTC. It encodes CARSPRLAGTQYF.